The clone carrying this TCR beta chain showed up many times. The antigen is unknown. In the same sample, other DNA sequences code for this CDR3. Original processing methods: It was from CDR3 differences across clinicopathological groups that a distant-metastasis classifier for papillary thyroid cancer was built. TCRdb reanalyzed the PCR reads with MiXCR. These V and J calls are TCRdb output, not the study's own analysis. There are 30,000 to 35,000 clones in the sample; over 14% occur only once, and about 19% lies in the top ten. The sample is drawn from a study of metastatic and nonmetastatic thyroid tumors. About the research overall: Patients with malignant and benign thyroid disease provided blood and tumor or nodule tissue, whose repertoires were compared.

Study-level results: It was reported that TCR beta diversity was significantly higher in malignant thyroid tumors than benign nodules, in blood and tumor.

Prior to thyroid surgery, none of the patients had received any treatment. Sequenced sample: blood. This TCR derives from a male donor with papillary thyroid cancer or a benign thyroid nodule (not recorded which). Some clones in this sample may be carry-over from other donors' samples.

In DNA form, the CDR3 reads TGCAGCGTTGAACAGGGGGACGGGGATACGCAGTATTTT. Translation: CSVEQGDGDTQYF. This rearrangement joins TRBV29-1 to TRBJ2-3, with 7 nucleotides matching TRBD1. The CDR3 is 13 amino acids. V lost 2 bases, J lost 6 bases, and 5 bases stayed unmatched. Germline CDR1 reads SQVTM; CDR2 reads ANQGSEA.